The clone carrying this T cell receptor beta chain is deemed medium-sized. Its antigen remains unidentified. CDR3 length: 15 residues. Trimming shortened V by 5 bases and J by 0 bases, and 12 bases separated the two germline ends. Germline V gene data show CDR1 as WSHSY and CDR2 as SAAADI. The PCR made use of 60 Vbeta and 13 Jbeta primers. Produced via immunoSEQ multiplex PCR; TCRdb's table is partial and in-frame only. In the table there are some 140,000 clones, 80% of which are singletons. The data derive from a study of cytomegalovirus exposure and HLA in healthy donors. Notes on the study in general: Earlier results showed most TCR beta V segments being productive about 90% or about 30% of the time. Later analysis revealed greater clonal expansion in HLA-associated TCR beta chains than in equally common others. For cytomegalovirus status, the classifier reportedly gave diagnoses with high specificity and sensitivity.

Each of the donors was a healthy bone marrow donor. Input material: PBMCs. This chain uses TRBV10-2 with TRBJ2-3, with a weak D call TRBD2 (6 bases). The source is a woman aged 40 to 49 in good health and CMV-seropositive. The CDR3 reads CASSPLAQSTDTQYF. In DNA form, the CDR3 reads TGCGCCAGCAGTCCACTAGCCCAGAGCACAGATACGCAGTATTTT.